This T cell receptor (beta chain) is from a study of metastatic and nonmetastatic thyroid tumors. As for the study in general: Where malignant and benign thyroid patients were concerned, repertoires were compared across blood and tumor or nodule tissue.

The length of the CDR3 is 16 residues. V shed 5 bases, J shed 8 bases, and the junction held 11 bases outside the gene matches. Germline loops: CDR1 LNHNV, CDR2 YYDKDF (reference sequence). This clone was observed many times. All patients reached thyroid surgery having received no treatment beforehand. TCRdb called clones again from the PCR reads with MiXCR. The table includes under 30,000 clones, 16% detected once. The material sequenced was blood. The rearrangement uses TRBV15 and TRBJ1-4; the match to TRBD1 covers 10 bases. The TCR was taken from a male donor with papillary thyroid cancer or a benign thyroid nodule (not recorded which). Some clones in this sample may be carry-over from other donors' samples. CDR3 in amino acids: CATSPLGGQGREKLFF. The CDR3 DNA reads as TGTGCCACCAGCCCCCTGGGGGGACAGGGGCGCGAAAAACTGTTTTTT.